This T cell receptor beta chain was profiled in a study of shared clonotypes between healthy human individuals. The wider study: Used for every donor were three CD4 naive, three CD4 memory, two CD8 naive and one CD8 memory plate.

Sequenced by immunoSEQ multiplex PCR; TCRdb stores in-frame clones only, minus some. Among about 2.2 million clones listed, roughly 95% were seen once. Naive CD8 cells comprised CD45RO-negative, CCR7-positively selected cells, excluding terminally differentiated effector memory CD45RA+ cells. V was cut by 3 bases and J by 5 bases, with 13 bases left in between. The germline gives CDR1 SGDLS, CDR2 YYNGEE. This CDR3 region has 14 residues. This sequence joins TRBV9 and TRBJ2-3; D gene uncertain. The receptor's source is a man in his late teens or twenties in good health. Some clones in this sample may be carry-over from other donors' samples. The material sequenced was naive CD8+ T cells from PBMCs. The CDR3 nucleotides read TGTGCCAGCAGCGAGCCCGACCGTGGAGATACGCAGTATTTT. Translating gives CASSEPDRGDTQYF. The full variable domain, rest sourced from reference TRBV9 and TRBJ2-3, is DSGVTQTPKHLITATGQRVTLRCSPRSGDLSVYWYQQSLDQGLQFLIQYYNGEERAKGNILERFSAQQFPDLHSELNLSSLELGDSALYFCASSEPDRGDTQYFGPGTRLTVL.